The 19 T cell receptor beta chains reported below all come from one sample, sequenced in a study of blood T cell repertoires in COVID-19. Sequencing was performed with immunoSEQ multiplex PCR; in TCRdb, only in-frame clones are kept and a portion is missing. The data contain 120,000 or so clones, more than 75% of them seen just once; the ten biggest clones take up roughly 4.5%. The sample taken for sequencing was peripheral blood. Every receptor here comes from a man aged 55-75 years with COVID-19, enrolled during active disease.

A remark on this clone: Other nucleotide sequences in the sample specify the same CDR3. The chain couples TRBV19 to TRBJ2-1; D is uncertain. This CDR3 spans 12 amino acids. Germline-derived CDR1 and CDR2 are LNHDA and SQIVND (reference sequence). Trimming took 2 bases from V and 4 from J, leaving 3 bases between them. The CDR3: CASSIRYNEQFF. Here the CDR3 DNA reads TGTGCCAGTAGTATACGGTACAATGAGCAGTTCTTC.

V usage is TRBV12-3 or TRBV12-4 and J usage is TRBJ2-5; D gene ambiguous. The CDR3 runs to 11 residues. Trimming removed 3 bases from V and 4 bases from J, with 3 bases in between. CDR3 loop: CASSLRETQYF. The CDR3 DNA reads as TGTGCCAGCAGTTTGCGAGAGACCCAGTACTTC.

The CDR3 DNA reads as TGCGCCAGCAGCCAATTGGTGACAGGTTCTCGGGGCTACACCTTC. Protein: CASSQLVTGSRGYTF. This chain joins TRBV4-3 and TRBJ1-2; a possible D gene is TRBD1 (6 bases). This CDR3 comprises 15 residues. Trimming removed 2 bases at V and 8 bases at J, with 18 bases between. Germline values: CDR1 LGHNA, CDR2 YSLEER.

The rearrangement uses TRBV19 and TRBJ2-1; D perhaps matches TRBD1 (5 bases). Germline V gene data show CDR1 as LNHDA and CDR2 as SQIVND (reference sequence). This CDR3 comprises 11 residues. The ends were cut back, 6 bases at V and 7 bases at J, with 7 bases in the middle. In DNA form, the CDR3 reads TGTGCCAGTAGGCAGGGTAATGAGCAGTTCTTC. Protein product: CASRQGNEQFF.

This chain links TRBV30 with TRBJ2-2; 8 bases map to TRBD2. CDR3 length: 15 amino acids. Trimming removed 4 bases from V and 5 bases from J; junction bases left unmatched: 9. Germline values: CDR1 GTSNPN, CDR2 SVGIG (reference sequence). CDR3 in DNA: TGTGCCTGGATGGAGGGTAGCGGGACGACCGGGGAGCTGTTTTTT. Translation: CAWMEGSGTTGELFF.

The chain links TRBV18 to TRBJ2-1; 13 nucleotides align to TRBD2. From germline, CDR1 is KGHSH and CDR2 LQKENI. The CDR3 extends over 16 amino acids. The trim removed 0 bases at V and 4 bases at J, leaving 0 bases unmatched. Written as DNA, the CDR3 is TGTGCCAGCTCACCACCGGGACTAGCGGGGTACAATGAGCAGTTCTTC. It translates to CASSPPGLAGYNEQFF.

V is TRBV11-3 and J is TRBJ2-5; possibly TRBD1 for D (6 bases). This CDR3 region has 13 residues. V lost 5 bases and J 5 bases, leaving 12 bases between the germline ends. The germline V gene has CDR1 SGHNT and CDR2 YENEEA. CDR3 DNA sequence: TGTGCCAGCAGCCTAACAGGGCTGGAGACCCAGTACTTC. Its protein is CASSLTGLETQYF.

This clone has only one observation. CDR3 sequence reads: CASRIGGSAGELFF. For the CDR3, the DNA is TGTGCCAGCAGAATAGGCGGGAGTGCCGGGGAGCTGTTTTTT. The gene calls are TRBV2 and TRBJ2-2, with 7 bases that match TRBD2. V was clipped by 6 bases and J by 6 bases; unmatched bases: 7. This CDR3 has 14 residues. Germline V lookup: CDR1 SNHLY, CDR2 FYNNEI.

The chain combines TRBV30 with TRBJ1-1; TRBD1 matches 7 bases. This CDR3 region has 14 residues. Trimming took 0 bases from V and 6 from J; bases not matched to a gene: 7. Germline V gene data show CDR1 as GTSNPN and CDR2 as SVGIG (reference sequence). This chain's CDR3 is CAWSVQGHNAEAFF. As DNA, the CDR3 is TGTGCCTGGAGTGTACAGGGGCATAATGCTGAAGCTTTCTTT.

This clone is a singleton in its sample. The chain carries TRBV9 and TRBJ1-2, with TRBD1 matching 7 bases. Germline V gene data show CDR1 as SGDLS and CDR2 as YYNGEE. The CDR3 is 16 residues long. After removal of 3 bases from V and 8 bases from J, the junction contained 16 bases not matched to a gene. As DNA, the CDR3 is TGTGCCAGCAGCGCTCACCCCTCGGACAGGCGAAGAGGCTACACCTTC. This translates into CASSAHPSDRRRGYTF.

V gene TRBV4-3 combines with J gene TRBJ2-7, with 13 nucleotides matching TRBD2. The CDR3 sequence is 18 residues long. The germline V gene has CDR1 LGHNA and CDR2 YSLEER. V gave up 0 bases and J gave up 4 bases; unmatched junction bases: 9. CDR3 sequence reads: CASSQDPAGLAGVYEQYF. The CDR3 DNA reads as TGCGCCAGCAGCCAAGACCCCGCCGGACTAGCGGGGGTTTACGAGCAGTACTTC.

The chain carries TRBV9 and TRBJ1-1; 8 nucleotides match TRBD1. The CDR3 extends over 16 amino acids. Germline trimming cut 0 bases from V and 1 base from J; bases unmatched to any gene: 5. Germline assignment: CDR1 SGDLS and CDR2 YYNGEE. CDR3 sequence: CASSVALGQGNTEAFF. For the CDR3, the DNA is TGTGCCAGCAGCGTAGCCCTTGGACAGGGGAACACTGAAGCTTTCTTT.

The V call is TRBV5-4, the J call TRBJ2-5; TRBD2 matches at 14 bases. This CDR3 is built from 16 residues. The germline gives CDR1 SGHNT, CDR2 YYREEE (reference sequence). Trimming cost V 2 bases and J 5 bases; bases outside gene matches: 5. The CDR3 DNA reads TGTGCCAGCAGCTTCGCCGGGACTAGCGGGAGTGAGACCCAGTACTTC. Amino acids: CASSFAGTSGSETQYF.

The V call is TRBV5-5, the J call TRBJ1-1; D is unclear. Germline V gene lookup returns CDR1 SGHKS and CDR2 YYEKEE (reference sequence). V was clipped by 2 bases and J by 5 bases, with 13 bases between them. This CDR3 is built from 14 residues. CDR3 sequence reads: CASSLKEIGTEAFF. The CDR3 coding sequence is TGTGCCAGCAGCTTAAAGGAGATAGGAACTGAAGCTTTCTTT.

The chain links TRBV7-9 to TRBJ2-2; 7 nucleotides align to TRBD1. Germline assignment: CDR1 SEHNR and CDR2 FQNEAQ (reference sequence). Losses at the gene ends were 3 bases for V and 3 bases for J; bases not matched to a gene: 1. The CDR3 extends over 14 amino acids. This CDR3 is CASSFTGDTGELFF. CDR3 nucleotides: TGTGCCAGCAGCTTTACAGGGGACACCGGGGAGCTGTTTTTT.

This sequence joins TRBV10-3 and TRBJ2-5, with a possible D match to TRBD2 (6 bases). There are 13 residues in the CDR3. Trimming removed 6 bases at V and 3 bases at J, with 11 bases between. Germline CDR1 and CDR2: ENHRY and SYGVKD. This CDR3 reads CAISASAEETQYF. The CDR3, as DNA: TGTGCCATCAGCGCTAGCGCAGAAGAGACCCAGTACTTC.

The V gene is TRBV14, the J gene TRBJ1-1; D perhaps matches TRBD1 (6 bases). Looked up from germline, CDR1 is SGHDN and CDR2 is FVKESK. Deletions cut 3 bases from V and 7 bases from J, with 12 bases between. The CDR3 extends over 13 amino acids. CDR3 coding DNA: TGTGCCAGCAGCCAGGACAGAGACCTTGAAGCTTTCTTT. Encoded protein: CASSQDRDLEAFF.

The chain employs TRBV11-3 and TRBJ2-1; TRBD1 is a possible D gene (6 bases). Germline CDR1 SGHNT, CDR2 YENEEA. The CDR3 has 14 amino acids. Trimming took off 2 bases at V and 6 bases at J, with 11 bases between the two ends. The DNA of the CDR3 is TGTGCCAGCAGCTTATGGGGGCGATCCAATGAGCAGTTCTTC. It translates to CASSLWGRSNEQFF.

The CDR3 is CASSFGGGDTEAFF. Here the CDR3 DNA reads TGTGCCAGCAGCTTTGGGGGAGGAGACACTGAAGCTTTCTTT. This chain uses TRBV11-3 with TRBJ1-1; a weak D match, TRBD1 (5 bases). This CDR3 has 14 residues. V was shortened by 3 bases and J by 3 bases, with 11 bases between the two germline ends. The germline V gene has CDR1 SGHNT and CDR2 YENEEA.